The clone carrying this TCR beta chain has just a few counts. What it recognizes is unknown. The trim removed 7 bases at V and 2 bases at J, leaving 10 bases unmatched. There are 15 residues in the CDR3. Germline V gene data show CDR1 as MNHEY and CDR2 as SMNVEV (reference sequence). The sample is drawn from a study of response to subunit inactivated influenza vaccine. Study results and limitations: Authors suggested seasonal influenza vaccinations each recruit few new T cells.

From the RT-PCR reads, TCRdb called clonotypes with MiXCR, one entry per CDR3 protein. Among hundreds of thousands of distinct CDR3 sequences listed, roughly 14% were seen once. The chain uses TRBV27 and TRBJ1-1, with 7 bases aligning to TRBD1. Here the sequenced sample was PBMCs from blood, taken around 15 days before vaccination. The sequence was obtained from a middle-aged man who received an inactivated influenza vaccine. The CDR3: CASKLGTDLNTEAFF. DNA of the CDR3: TGTGCCAGCAAATTAGGGACAGACCTAAACACTGAAGCTTTCTTT.